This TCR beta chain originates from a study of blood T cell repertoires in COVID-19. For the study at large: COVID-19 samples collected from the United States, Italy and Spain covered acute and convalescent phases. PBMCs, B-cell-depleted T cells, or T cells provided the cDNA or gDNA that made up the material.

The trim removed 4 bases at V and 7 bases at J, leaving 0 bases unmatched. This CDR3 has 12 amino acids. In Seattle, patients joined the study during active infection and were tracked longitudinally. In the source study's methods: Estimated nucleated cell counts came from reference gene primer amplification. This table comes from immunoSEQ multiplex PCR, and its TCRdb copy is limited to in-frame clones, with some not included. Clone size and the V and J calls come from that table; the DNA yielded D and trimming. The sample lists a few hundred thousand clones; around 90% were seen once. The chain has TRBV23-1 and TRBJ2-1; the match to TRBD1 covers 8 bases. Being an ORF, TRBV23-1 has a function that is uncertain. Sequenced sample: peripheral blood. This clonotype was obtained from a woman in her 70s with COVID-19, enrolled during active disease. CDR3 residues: CASSRDRNEQFF. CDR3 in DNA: TGCGCCAGCAGTCGGGACAGGAATGAGCAGTTCTTC.